What follows describes a single T cell receptor (beta chain). This entry comes from a study of shared T cell receptors in the human thymus. The assay was immunoSEQ multiplex PCR, and TCRdb's table has in-frame clones only and misses some. Of hundreds of thousands of clones listed, more than 75% are singletons. The CDR3 extends over 14 amino acids. Germline assignment: CDR1 SGHVT and CDR2 SQSDAQ. V gave up 4 bases and J gave up 9 bases; unmatched junction bases: 9. Another study also made use of these data, one on human thymus T cells.

The clonotype was recovered from a boy under two years old with a congenital heart defect. The sequencing input was thymocytes. This rearrangement joins TRBV7-4 to TRBJ2-1; 7 bases fit TRBD2. The CDR3 loop reads CASSSLGEGVEQFF. The CDR3 bases are TGTGCCAGCAGCTCCCTCGGGGAGGGCGTTGAGCAGTTCTTC. Drawing the rest from reference TRBV7-4 and TRBJ2-1, the complete variable domain is GAGVSQSPRYKVAKRGRDVALRCDSISGHVTLYWYRQTLGQGSEVLTYSQSDAQRDKSGRPSGRFSAERPERSVSTLKIQRTEQGDSAVYLCASSSLGEGVEQFFGPGTRLTVL.